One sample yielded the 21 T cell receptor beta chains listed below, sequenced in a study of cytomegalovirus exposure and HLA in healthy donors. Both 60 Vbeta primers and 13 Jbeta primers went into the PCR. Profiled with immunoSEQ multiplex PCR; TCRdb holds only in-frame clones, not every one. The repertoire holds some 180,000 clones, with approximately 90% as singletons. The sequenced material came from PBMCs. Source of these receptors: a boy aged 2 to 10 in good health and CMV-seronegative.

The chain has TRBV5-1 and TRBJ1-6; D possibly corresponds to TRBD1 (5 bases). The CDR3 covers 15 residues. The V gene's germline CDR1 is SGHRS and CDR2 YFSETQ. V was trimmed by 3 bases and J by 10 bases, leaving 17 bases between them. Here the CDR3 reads CASSSTQGTVSPLHF. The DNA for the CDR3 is TGCGCCAGCAGCTCGACGCAGGGTACGGTCTCACCCCTCCACTTT. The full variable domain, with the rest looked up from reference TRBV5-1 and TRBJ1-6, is KAGVTQTPRYLIKTRGQQVTLSCSPISGHRSVSWYQQTPGQGLQFLFEYFSETQRNKGNFPGRFSGRQFSNSRSEMNVSTLELGDSALYLCASSSTQGTVSPLHFGNGTRLTVT.

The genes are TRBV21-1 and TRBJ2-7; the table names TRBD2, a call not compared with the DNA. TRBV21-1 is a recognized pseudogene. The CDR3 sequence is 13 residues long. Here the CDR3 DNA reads TGTGCCAGCATCCCGGGGGGCACGGACGAGCAGTACTTC. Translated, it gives CASIPGGTDEQYF.

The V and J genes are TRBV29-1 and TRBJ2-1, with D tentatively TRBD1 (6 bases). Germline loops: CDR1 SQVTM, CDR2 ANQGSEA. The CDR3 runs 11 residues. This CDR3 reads CSGGNSNEQFF. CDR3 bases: TGCAGTGGGGGCAACTCGAATGAGCAGTTCTTC.

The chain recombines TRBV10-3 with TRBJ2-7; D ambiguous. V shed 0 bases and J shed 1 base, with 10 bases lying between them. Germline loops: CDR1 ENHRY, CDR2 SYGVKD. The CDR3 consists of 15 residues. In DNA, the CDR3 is TGTGCCATCAGTGAGTCCGGCAGGCTTTCCTACGAGCAGTACTTC. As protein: CAISESGRLSYEQYF.

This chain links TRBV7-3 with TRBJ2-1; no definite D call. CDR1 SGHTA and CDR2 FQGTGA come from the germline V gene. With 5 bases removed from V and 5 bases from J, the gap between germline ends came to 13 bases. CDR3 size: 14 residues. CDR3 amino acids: CASSKPYPNNEQFF. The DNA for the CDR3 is TGTGCCAGCAGCAAACCCTACCCAAACAATGAGCAGTTCTTC.

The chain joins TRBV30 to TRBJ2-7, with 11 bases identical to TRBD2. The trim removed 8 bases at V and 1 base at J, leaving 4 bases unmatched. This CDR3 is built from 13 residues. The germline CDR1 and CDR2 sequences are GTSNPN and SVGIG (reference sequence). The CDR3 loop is CASTSGGSYEQYF. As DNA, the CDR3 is TGTGCCAGCACTAGCGGGGGTTCCTACGAGCAGTACTTC.

DNA for the CDR3: TGCGCCAGCAGCTTGGCCCTACTAGCGGGGAGAGAGACCCAGTACTTC. This sequence encodes CASSLALLAGRETQYF. The V and J genes are TRBV5-1 and TRBJ2-5; 10 bases are a match to TRBD2. The V segment lost 0 bases and the J segment 4 bases; nucleotides outside the gene matches: 6. CDR1 is SGHRS, CDR2 YFSETQ, per germline. The CDR3 runs 16 residues.

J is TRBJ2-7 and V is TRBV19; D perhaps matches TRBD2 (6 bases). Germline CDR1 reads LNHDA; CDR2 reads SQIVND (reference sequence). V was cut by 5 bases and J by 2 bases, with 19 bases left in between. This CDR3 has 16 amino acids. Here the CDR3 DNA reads TGTGCCAGTAGTCTCGCTTTCGGGGGATCTACCTACGAGCAGTACTTC. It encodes CASSLAFGGSTYEQYF. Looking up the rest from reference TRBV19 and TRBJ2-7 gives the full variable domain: DGGITQSPKYLFRKEGQNVTLSCEQNLNHDAMYWYRQDPGQGLRLIYYSQIVNDFQKGDIAEGYSVSREKKESFPLTVTSAQKNPTAFYLCASSLAFGGSTYEQYFGPGTRLTVT.

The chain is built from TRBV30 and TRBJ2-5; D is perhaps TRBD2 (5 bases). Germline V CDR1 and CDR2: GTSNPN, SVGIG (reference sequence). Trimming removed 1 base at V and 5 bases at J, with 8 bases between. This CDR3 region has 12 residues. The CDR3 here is CAWSGGWETQYF. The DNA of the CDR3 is TGTGCCTGGAGTGGAGGGTGGGAGACCCAGTACTTC. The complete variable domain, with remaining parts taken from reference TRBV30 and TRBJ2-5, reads SQTIHQWPATLVQPVGSPLSLECTVEGTSNPNLYWYRQAAGRGLQLLFYSVGIGQISSEVPQNLSASRPQDRQFILSSKKLLLSDSGFYLCAWSGGWETQYFGPGTRLLVL.

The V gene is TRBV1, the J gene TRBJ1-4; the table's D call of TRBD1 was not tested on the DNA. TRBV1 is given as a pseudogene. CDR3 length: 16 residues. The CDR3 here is CTSSRSTAPGNEKLFF. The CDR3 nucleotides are TGCACCAGCAGCCGATCTACAGCTCCTGGTAATGAAAAACTGTTTTTT.

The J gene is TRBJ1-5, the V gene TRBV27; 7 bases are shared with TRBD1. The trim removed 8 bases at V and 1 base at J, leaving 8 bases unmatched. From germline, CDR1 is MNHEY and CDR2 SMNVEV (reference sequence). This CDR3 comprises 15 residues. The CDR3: CASLPRGQSNQPQHF. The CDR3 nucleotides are TGTGCCAGCCTCCCGAGGGGACAGAGCAATCAGCCCCAGCATTTT.

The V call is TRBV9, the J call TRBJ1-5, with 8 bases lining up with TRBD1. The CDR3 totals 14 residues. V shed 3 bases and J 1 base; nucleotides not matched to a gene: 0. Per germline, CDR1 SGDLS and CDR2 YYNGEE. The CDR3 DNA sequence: TGTGCCAGCAGCGGGACAGGGAGCAATCAGCCCCAGCATTTT. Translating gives CASSGTGSNQPQHF.

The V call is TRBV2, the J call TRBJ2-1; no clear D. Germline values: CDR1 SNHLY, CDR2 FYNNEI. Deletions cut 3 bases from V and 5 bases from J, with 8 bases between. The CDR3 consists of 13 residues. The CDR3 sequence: CASSEVAHNEQFF. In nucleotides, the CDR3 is TGTGCCAGCAGTGAGGTGGCTCACAATGAGCAGTTCTTC.

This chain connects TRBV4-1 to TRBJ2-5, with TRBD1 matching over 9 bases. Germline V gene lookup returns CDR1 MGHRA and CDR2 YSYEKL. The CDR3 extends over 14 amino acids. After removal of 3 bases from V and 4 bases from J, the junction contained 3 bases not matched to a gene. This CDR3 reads CASSQPGQGETQYF. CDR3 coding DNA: TGCGCCAGCAGCCAGCCGGGACAGGGAGAGACCCAGTACTTC.

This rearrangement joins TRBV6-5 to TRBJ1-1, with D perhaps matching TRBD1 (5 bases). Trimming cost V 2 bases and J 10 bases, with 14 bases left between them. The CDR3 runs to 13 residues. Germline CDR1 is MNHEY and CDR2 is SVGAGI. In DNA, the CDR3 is TGTGCCAGCAGTTACCAAGGTGGTGACAGAGCTTTCTTT. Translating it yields CASSYQGGDRAFF.

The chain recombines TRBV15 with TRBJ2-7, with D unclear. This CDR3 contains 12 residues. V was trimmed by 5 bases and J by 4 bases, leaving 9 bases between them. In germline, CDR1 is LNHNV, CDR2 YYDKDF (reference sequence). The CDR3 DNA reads TGTGCCACCAGCCGTTTTCAGTACGAGCAGTACTTC. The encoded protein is CATSRFQYEQYF.

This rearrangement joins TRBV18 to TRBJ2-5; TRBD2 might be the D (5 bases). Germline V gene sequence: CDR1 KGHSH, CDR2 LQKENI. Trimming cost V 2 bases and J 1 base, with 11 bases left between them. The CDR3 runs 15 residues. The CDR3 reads CASSPGWGAQETQYF. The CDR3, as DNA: TGTGCCAGCTCACCAGGGTGGGGAGCCCAAGAGACCCAGTACTTC.

This CDR3 is CASRRSSVQPQHF. The CDR3, as DNA: TGTGCCAGTAGGCGGTCCTCGGTTCAGCCCCAGCATTTT. This chain joins TRBV19 and TRBJ1-5; D ambiguous. The CDR3 has 13 residues. CDR1 is LNHDA, CDR2 SQIVND, per germline (reference sequence). Trimming cost V 6 bases and J 6 bases, with 12 bases left between them.

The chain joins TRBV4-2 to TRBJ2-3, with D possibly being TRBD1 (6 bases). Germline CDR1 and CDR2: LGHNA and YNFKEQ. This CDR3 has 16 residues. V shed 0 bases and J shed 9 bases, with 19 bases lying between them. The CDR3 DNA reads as TGTGCCAGCAGCCAAGATCCTGGGTTTAGCACAGGGACGCAGTATTTT. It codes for CASSQDPGFSTGTQYF.

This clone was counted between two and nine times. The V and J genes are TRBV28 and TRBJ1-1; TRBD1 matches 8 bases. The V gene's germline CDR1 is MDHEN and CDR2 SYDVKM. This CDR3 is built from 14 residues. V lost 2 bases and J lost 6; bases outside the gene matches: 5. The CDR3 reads CASSLGDRLSEAFF. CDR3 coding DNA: TGTGCCAGCAGTTTAGGGGACAGGTTGTCTGAAGCTTTCTTT.

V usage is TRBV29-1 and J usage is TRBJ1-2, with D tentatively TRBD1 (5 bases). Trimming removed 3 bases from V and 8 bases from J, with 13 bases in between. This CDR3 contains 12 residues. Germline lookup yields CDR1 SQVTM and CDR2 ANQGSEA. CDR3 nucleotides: TGCAGCGTTGAGGCAGGGCCTGGGGGCTACACCTTC. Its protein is CSVEAGPGGYTF.